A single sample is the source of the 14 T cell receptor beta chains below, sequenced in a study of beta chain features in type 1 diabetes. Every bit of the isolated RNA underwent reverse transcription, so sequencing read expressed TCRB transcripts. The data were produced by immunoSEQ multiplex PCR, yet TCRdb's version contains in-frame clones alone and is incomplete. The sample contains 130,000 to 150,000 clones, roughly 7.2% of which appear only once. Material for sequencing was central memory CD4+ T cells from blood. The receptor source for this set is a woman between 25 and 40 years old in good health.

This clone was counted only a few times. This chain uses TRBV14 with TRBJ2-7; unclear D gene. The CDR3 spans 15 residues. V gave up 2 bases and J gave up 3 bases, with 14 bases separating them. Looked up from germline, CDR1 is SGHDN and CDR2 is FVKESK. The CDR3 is CASSQWSQSFYEQYF. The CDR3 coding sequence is TGTGCCAGCAGCCAATGGTCACAGAGCTTCTACGAGCAGTACTTC.

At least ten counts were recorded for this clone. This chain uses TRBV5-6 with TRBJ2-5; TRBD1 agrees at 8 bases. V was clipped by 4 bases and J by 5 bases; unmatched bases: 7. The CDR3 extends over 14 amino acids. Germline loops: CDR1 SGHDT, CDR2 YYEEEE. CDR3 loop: CASSPTGEVETQYF. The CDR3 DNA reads TGTGCCAGCAGCCCGACAGGGGAGGTGGAGACCCAGTACTTC. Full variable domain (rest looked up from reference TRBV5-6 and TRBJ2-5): DAGVTQSPTHLIKTRGQQVTLRCSPKSGHDTVSWYQQALGQGPQFIFQYYEEEERQRGNFPDRFSGHQFPNYSSELNVNALLLGDSALYLCASSPTGEVETQYFGPGTRLLVL.

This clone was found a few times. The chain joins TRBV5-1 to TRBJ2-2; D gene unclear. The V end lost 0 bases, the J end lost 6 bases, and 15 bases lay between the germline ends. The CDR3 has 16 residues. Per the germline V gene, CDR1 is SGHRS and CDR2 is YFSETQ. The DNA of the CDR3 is TGCGCCAGCAGCTTGGGAGGAGCTAAACACGCCGGGGAGCTGTTTTTT. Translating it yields CASSLGGAKHAGELFF.

Written as DNA, the CDR3 is TGTGCCAGCAGTGACGGGACAGGGGGCGAACAGCCCCAGCATTTT. This sequence encodes CASSDGTGGEQPQHF. V usage is TRBV6-1 and J usage is TRBJ1-5, with 12 bases that match TRBD1. Germline values: CDR1 MNHNS, CDR2 SASEGT. V lost 3 bases to trimming and J lost 7 bases; unmatched junction nucleotides: 4. The CDR3 contains 15 residues.

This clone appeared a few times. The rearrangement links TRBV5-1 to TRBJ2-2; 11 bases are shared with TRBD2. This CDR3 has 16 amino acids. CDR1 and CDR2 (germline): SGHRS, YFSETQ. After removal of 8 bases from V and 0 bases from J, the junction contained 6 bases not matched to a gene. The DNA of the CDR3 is TGCGCCAGTAGCGGACTAGCGGGCGCGAACACCGGGGAGCTGTTTTTT. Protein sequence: CASSGLAGANTGELFF. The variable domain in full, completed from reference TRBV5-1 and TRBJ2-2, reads KAGVTQTPRYLIKTRGQQVTLSCSPISGHRSVSWYQQTPGQGLQFLFEYFSETQRNKGNFPGRFSGRQFSNSRSEMNVSTLELGDSALYLCASSGLAGANTGELFFGEGSRLTVL.

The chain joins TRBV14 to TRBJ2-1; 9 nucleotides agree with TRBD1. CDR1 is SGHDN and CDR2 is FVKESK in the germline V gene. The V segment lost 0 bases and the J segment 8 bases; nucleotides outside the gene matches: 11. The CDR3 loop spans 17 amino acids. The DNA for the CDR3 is TGTGCCAGCAGCCAAGATTGGGGGACAGGGTTCGTGCATGAGCAGTTCTTC. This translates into CASSQDWGTGFVHEQFF.

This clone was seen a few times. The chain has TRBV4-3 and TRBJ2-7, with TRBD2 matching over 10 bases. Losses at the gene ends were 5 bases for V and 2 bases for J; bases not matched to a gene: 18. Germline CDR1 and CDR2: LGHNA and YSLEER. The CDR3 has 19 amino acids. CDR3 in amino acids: CASSVSAVAGGLSPYEQYF. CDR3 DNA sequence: TGCGCCAGCAGCGTATCAGCGGTAGCGGGAGGACTCTCCCCCTACGAGCAGTACTTC.

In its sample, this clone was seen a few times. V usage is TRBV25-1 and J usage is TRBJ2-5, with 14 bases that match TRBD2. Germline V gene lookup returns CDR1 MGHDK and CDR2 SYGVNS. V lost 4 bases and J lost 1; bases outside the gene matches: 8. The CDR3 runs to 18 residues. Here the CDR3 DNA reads TGTGCCAGCAGTGGCAGGCCGGGACTAGCGGGAGCCCAAGAGACCCAGTACTTC. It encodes CASSGRPGLAGAQETQYF.

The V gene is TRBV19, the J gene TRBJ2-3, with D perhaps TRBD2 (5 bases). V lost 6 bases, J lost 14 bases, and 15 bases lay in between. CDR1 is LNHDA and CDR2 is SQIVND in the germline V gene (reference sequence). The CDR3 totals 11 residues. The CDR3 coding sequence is TGTGCCAGTAGGACCACGGAGGCGCGGTATTTT. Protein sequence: CASRTTEARYF.

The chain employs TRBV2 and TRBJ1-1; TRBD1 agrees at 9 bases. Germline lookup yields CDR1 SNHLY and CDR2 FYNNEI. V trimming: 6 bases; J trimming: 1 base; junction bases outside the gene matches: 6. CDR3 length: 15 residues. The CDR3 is CASRDRDRENTEAFF. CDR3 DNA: TGTGCCAGCAGAGACCGGGACAGGGAGAACACTGAAGCTTTCTTT.

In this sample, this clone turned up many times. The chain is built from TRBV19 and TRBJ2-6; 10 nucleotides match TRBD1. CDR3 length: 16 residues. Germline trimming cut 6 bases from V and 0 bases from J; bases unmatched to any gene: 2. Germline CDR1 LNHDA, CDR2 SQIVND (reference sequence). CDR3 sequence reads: CASSRQGASGANVLTF. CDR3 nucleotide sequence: TGTGCCAGTAGCCGACAGGGGGCCTCTGGGGCCAACGTCCTGACTTTC.

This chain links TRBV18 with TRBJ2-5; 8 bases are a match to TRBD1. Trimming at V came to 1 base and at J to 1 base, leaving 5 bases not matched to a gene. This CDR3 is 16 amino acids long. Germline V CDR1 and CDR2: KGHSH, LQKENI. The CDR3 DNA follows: TGTGCCAGCTCACCACTCGCAGGGGGCATCCAAGAGACCCAGTACTTC. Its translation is CASSPLAGGIQETQYF.

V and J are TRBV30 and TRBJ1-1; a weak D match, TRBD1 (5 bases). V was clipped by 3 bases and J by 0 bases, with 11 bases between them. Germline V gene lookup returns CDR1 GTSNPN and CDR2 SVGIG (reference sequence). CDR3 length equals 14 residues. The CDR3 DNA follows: TGTGCCTGGAGGTTGACAGATTTGAACACTGAAGCTTTCTTT. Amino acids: CAWRLTDLNTEAFF.

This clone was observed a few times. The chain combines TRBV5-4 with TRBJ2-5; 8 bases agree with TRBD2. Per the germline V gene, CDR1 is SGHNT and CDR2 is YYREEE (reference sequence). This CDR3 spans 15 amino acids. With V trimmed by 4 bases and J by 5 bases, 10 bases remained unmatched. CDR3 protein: CASSARLARGETQYF. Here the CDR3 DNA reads TGTGCCAGCAGCGCCAGACTAGCGCGGGGCGAGACCCAGTACTTC.